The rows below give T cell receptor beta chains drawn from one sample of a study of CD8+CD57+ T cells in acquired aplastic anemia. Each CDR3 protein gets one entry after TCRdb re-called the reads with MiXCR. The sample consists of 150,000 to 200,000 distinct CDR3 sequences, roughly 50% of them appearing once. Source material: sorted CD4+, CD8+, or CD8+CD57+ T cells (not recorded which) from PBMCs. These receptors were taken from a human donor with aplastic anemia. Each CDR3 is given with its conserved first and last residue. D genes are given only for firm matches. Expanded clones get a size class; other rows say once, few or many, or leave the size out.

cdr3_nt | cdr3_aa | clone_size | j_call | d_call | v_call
TGTGCCAGCAGCGCCCAGGGTATGGGGGAGCTGTTTTTT | CASSAQGMGELFF | many | TRBJ2-2 | . | TRBV9
TGTGCCTCACGAATCTCCGTCAGCAACACCGGGGAGCTGTTTTTT | CASRISVSNTGELFF | . | TRBJ2-2 | . | TRBV7-2
TGTGCCAGCAGCGGAGTAGCGGGATCGGGTGTAGAGCAGTACTTC | CASSGVAGSGVEQYF | . | TRBJ2-7 | TRBD2 | TRBV7-2
TGTGCCACCAGCGAGGGGGGACAGGGGGGCGAGACCCAGTACTTC | CATSEGGQGGETQYF | many | TRBJ2-5 | TRBD1 | TRBV15
TGTGCCAGCAGCTTACACAGGGGGGATGAAGCTTTCTTT | CASSLHRGDEAFF | many | TRBJ1-1 | TRBD1 | TRBV11-2
TGTGCCAGCAGTTCGGGTATTTTTTGGGAGTCAAAAACTGAGCAGTTCTTC | CASSSGIFWESKTEQFF | many | TRBJ2-1 | . | TRBV7-9
TGTGCCAGCAGCTGGGGACTAGATTTCGGGGGGTACGAGCAGTACTTC | CASSWGLDFGGYEQYF | . | TRBJ2-7 | TRBD2 | TRBV11-1
TGTGCCATCAGTGAGTCGAACCAAGAGACCCAGTACTTC | CAISESNQETQYF | . | TRBJ2-5 | . | TRBV10-3
TGTGCCAGTAGTTCGGGAATCAGCTCTGGAAACACCATATATTTT | CASSSGISSGNTIYF | . | TRBJ1-3 | . | TRBV12-3/TRBV12-4
TGTGCCAGCAGCTTGAGACTAGCCTCCTTGGGCACAGATACGCAGTATTTT | CASSLRLASLGTDTQYF | many | TRBJ2-3 | TRBD2 | TRBV5-6
TGTGCCAGCAGCCAAGGACAGACAAACACTGAAGCTTTCTTT | CASSQGQTNTEAFF | few | TRBJ1-1 | . | TRBV3-1
TGTGCCATCGATCTACAGGACAGGCACGTTATGGCTGAAGCTTTCTTT | CAIDLQDRHVMAEAFF | . | TRBJ1-1 | TRBD1 | TRBV24-1
TGCAGTGCTAGAGGGGCTAGAGGCTACAATGAGCAGTTCTTC | CSARGARGYNEQFF | many | TRBJ2-1 | . | TRBV20-1
TGCAGTGCTCAGGGTTCAGCGGGGGTGTCGCGTGAGACCCAGTACTTC | CSAQGSAGVSRETQYF | . | TRBJ2-5 | TRBD2 | TRBV20-1
TGTGCCAGCAGCGAACAGGGGGCCTCCTACAATGAGCAGTTCTTC | CASSEQGASYNEQFF | . | TRBJ2-1 | TRBD1 | TRBV7-3
TGCGGCGTTGTAAGGGACACCTCCTCCTACGAGCAGTACTTC | CGVVRDTSSYEQYF | . | TRBJ2-7 | . | TRBV29-1
TGTGCCAGCAGCTCGGGACGGAACCATGGCTACACCTTC | CASSSGRNHGYTF | . | TRBJ1-2 | . | TRBV7-2
TGTGCCAGCAGCTTAATGGGAGGACAGGGGGCGCGGAATTTACCCCTCCACTTT | CASSLMGGQGARNLPLHF | . | TRBJ1-6 | TRBD1 | TRBV11-1
TGTGTCAGCAGTGAACAGTGGGGGAACGAAAAACTGTTTTTT | CVSSEQWGNEKLFF | . | TRBJ1-4 | . | TRBV25-1
TGTGCCAGCAGCTTAGAGTCGGGGGCGTATCAGCCCCAGCATTTT | CASSLESGAYQPQHF | many | TRBJ1-5 | . | TRBV11-2
TGCGCCAGCAGTGAACCTAGGGACCAAGAGACCCAGTACTTC | CASSEPRDQETQYF | . | TRBJ2-5 | . | TRBV2
TGTGCCAGCAGCGTGGGGGGACAGGGGTCGGTCGATTCACCCCTCCACTTT | CASSVGGQGSVDSPLHF | . | TRBJ1-6 | TRBD1 | TRBV9
TGTGCCAGCAGCTTTGGACAGGGGGAAAAGTACTTC | CASSFGQGEKYF | many | TRBJ2-7 | TRBD1 | TRBV7-2
TGCAGTGCTAGAGTAATGGGCGAGACCCAGTACTTC | CSARVMGETQYF | . | TRBJ2-5 | . | TRBV20-1
TGTGCCAGCAGCCAAAACTTGCGACTCAACACTGAAGCTTTCTTT | CASSQNLRLNTEAFF | . | TRBJ1-1 | . | TRBV3-1